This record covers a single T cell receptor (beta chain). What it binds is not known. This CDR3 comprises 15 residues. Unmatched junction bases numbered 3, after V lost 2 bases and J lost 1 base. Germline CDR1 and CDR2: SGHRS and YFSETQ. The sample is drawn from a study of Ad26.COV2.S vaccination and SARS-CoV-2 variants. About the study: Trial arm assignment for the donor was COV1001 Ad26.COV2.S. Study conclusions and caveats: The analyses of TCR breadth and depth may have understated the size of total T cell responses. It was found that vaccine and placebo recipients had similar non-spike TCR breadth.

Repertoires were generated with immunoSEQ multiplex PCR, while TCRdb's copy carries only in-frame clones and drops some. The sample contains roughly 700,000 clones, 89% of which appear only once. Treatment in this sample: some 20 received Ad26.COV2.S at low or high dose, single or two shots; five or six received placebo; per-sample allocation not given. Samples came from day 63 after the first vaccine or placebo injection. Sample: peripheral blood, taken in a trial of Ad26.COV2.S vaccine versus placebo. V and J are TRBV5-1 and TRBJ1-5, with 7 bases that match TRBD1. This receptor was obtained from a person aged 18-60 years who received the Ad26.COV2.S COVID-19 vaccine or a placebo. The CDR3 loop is CASSFGGGSNQPQHF. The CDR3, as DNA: TGCGCCAGCAGCTTCGGAGGGGGCAGCAATCAGCCCCAGCATTTT.